These 18 T cell receptor beta chains were sequenced from one sample in a study of blood T cell repertoires in COVID-19. The assay was immunoSEQ multiplex PCR, and TCRdb's table has in-frame clones only and misses some. The sample shows fewer than 180,000 clones, 75% to 90% of them seen only once. What was sequenced was peripheral blood. Receptor source: a man aged 70-80 years with acute or convalescent COVID-19.

This clone turned up a few times. This chain links TRBV7-9 with TRBJ2-7, with TRBD2 identical over 12 bases. The V segment lost 7 bases and the J segment 9 bases; nucleotides outside the gene matches: 13. This CDR3 region has 15 residues. CDR1 and CDR2 (germline): SEHNR, FQNEAQ (reference sequence). The CDR3 protein is CASTKELAGGLGQYF. The CDR3 DNA follows: TGTGCCAGCACCAAAGAACTAGCGGGAGGACTGGGGCAGTACTTC.

The genes are TRBV12-5 and TRBJ1-1; 7 nucleotides match TRBD1. Trimming took 0 bases from V and 1 from J; bases not matched to a gene: 11. The CDR3 extends over 18 amino acids. The germline CDR1 and CDR2 sequences are LGHNT and FRNRAP. Written as DNA, the CDR3 is TGTGCTAGTGGTTTGGTGGCAGGGGGAGTGGGTGCGAACACTGAAGCTTTCTTT. Translating it yields CASGLVAGGVGANTEAFF.

In this sample, this clone turned up a few times. This chain connects TRBV21-1 to TRBJ2-1; TRBD1 was called by the table and not checked on the DNA. TRBV21-1 is designated a pseudogene. The CDR3 runs 17 residues. CDR3 sequence: CASSKVGWDTRHNEQFF. The CDR3 coding sequence is TGTGCCAGCAGCAAAGTGGGTTGGGACACACGGCACAATGAGCAGTTCTTC.

The V call is TRBV11-1, the J call TRBJ2-2; TRBD1 is a possible D gene (6 bases). Germline CDR1 is SGHAT and CDR2 is FQDESV (reference sequence). The V and J ends lost 6 bases and 0 bases respectively, with 11 bases between them. The CDR3 is made up of 15 amino acids. CDR3 sequence reads: CASRKTGSNTGELFF. The CDR3 nucleotides are TGTGCCAGCAGAAAGACAGGATCGAACACCGGGGAGCTGTTTTTT.

This rearrangement joins TRBV19 to TRBJ1-2; TRBD1 matches 9 bases. CDR3 size: 17 residues. Germline V gives CDR1 LNHDA, CDR2 SQIVND (reference sequence). V was clipped by 6 bases and J by 6 bases; unmatched bases: 17. CDR3 coding DNA: TGTGCCAGTAGCCCGGGACAGGGTCTCATCCAAAGGAATGGCTACACCTTC. Its protein is CASSPGQGLIQRNGYTF.

The chain couples TRBV7-9 to TRBJ2-5; possible D gene TRBD2, 6 bases. Trimming removed 4 bases from V and 4 bases from J, with 16 bases in between. The CDR3 is 15 amino acids. Per the germline V gene, CDR1 is SEHNR and CDR2 is FQNEAQ (reference sequence). The CDR3 loop is CASSYGTGTRETQYF. The CDR3 DNA follows: TGTGCCAGCAGCTACGGGACTGGGACGAGAGAGACCCAGTACTTC.

The chain is built from TRBV6-1 and TRBJ2-3, with D possibly matching TRBD2 (6 bases). This CDR3 contains 15 residues. Germline assignment: CDR1 MNHNS and CDR2 SASEGT. V was pared by 2 bases and J by 6 bases, with 15 bases between. CDR3 sequence (DNA): TGTGCCAGCAGTGAAATGGGATTTGGGGGGGATACGCAGTATTTT. Protein: CASSEMGFGGDTQYF.

The chain uses TRBV7-2 and TRBJ1-4; D is perhaps TRBD1 (5 bases). CDR3 length: 16 residues. V lost 1 base and J lost 8, with 17 bases in between. The V gene's germline CDR1 is SGHTA and CDR2 FQGNSA. The chain's CDR3 is CASSLGGAGVGEKLFF. The CDR3 region has the DNA TGTGCCAGCAGCTTAGGAGGTGCGGGGGTGGGGGAAAAACTGTTTTTT.

The chain combines TRBV6-6 with TRBJ2-1, with D possibly matching TRBD2 (7 bases). V was shortened by 2 bases and J by 8 bases, with 16 bases between the two germline ends. The germline V gene has CDR1 MNHNY and CDR2 SVGAGI (reference sequence). There are 15 residues in the CDR3. CDR3 in DNA: TGTGCCAGCAGTTACCCGGGGGGCGACGGCGATGAGCAGTTCTTC. It is translated as CASSYPGGDGDEQFF.

The rearrangement links TRBV18 to TRBJ2-5, with 9 bases aligning to TRBD2. The germline V gene has CDR1 KGHSH and CDR2 LQKENI. V trimming: 1 base; J trimming: 3 bases; junction bases outside the gene matches: 0. The CDR3 loop spans 14 amino acids. In DNA, the CDR3 is TGTGCCAGCTCACCACTAGCGGGAGAAGAGACCCAGTACTTC. It specifies CASSPLAGEETQYF.

J is TRBJ1-2 and V is TRBV7-8, with a possible D match to TRBD1 (6 bases). CDR3 size: 15 residues. The germline V gene has CDR1 SGHVS and CDR2 FQNEAQ. Deletions cut 5 bases from V and 3 bases from J, with 16 bases between. The DNA of the CDR3 is TGTGCCAGCAGCAAAGAAGGGGGGGCTGACTATGGCTACACCTTC. Translated, it gives CASSKEGGADYGYTF.

This sequence joins TRBV5-5 and TRBJ2-7, with 7 bases fitting TRBD1. The CDR3 sequence is 15 residues long. The germline V gene encodes CDR1 SGHKS and CDR2 YYEKEE (reference sequence). Trimming at V came to 5 bases and at J to 4 bases, leaving 12 bases not matched to a gene. CDR3 residues: CASSEGPGQQYEQYF. The CDR3 bases are TGTGCCAGCAGTGAAGGCCCGGGACAGCAATACGAGCAGTACTTC.

This sequence joins TRBV5-6 and TRBJ1-2, with D possibly being TRBD1 (6 bases). V lost 1 base and J 2 bases, leaving 9 bases between the germline ends. Germline CDR1 is SGHDT and CDR2 is YYEEEE. The CDR3 contains 14 residues. CDR3 coding DNA: TGTGCCAGCAGCTTGCCCAGGGGCAACTATGGCTACACCTTC. Translating gives CASSLPRGNYGYTF.

The chain links TRBV5-1 to TRBJ1-5, with TRBD1 identical over 7 bases. The germline V gene encodes CDR1 SGHRS and CDR2 YFSETQ. V trimming: 4 bases; J trimming: 5 bases; junction bases outside the gene matches: 9. The CDR3 is made up of 15 amino acids. Here the CDR3 DNA reads TGCGCCAGCAGCCCGGAGGGGGCAAAGGATCAGCCCCAGCATTTT. Its translation: CASSPEGAKDQPQHF.

The V gene is TRBV3-1 (or the pseudogene TRBV3-2), the J gene TRBJ2-1; 14 bases are shared with TRBD2. The CDR3 is 17 residues long. Germline V gene lookup returns CDR1 LGHDT and CDR2 YNNKEL (reference sequence). With V trimmed by 0 bases and J by 4 bases, 2 bases remained unmatched. The CDR3 DNA reads TGTGCCAGCAGCCAAGAACGGACTAGCGGGGGGTACAATGAGCAGTTCTTC. Amino acid sequence: CASSQERTSGGYNEQFF.

The chain employs TRBV5-1 and TRBJ2-7; 8 bases agree with TRBD1. From germline, CDR1 is SGHRS and CDR2 YFSETQ. V lost 0 bases and J lost 3; bases outside the gene matches: 11. This CDR3 has 17 residues. CDR3 loop: CASSLGAGGGFDYEQYF. The CDR3 coding sequence is TGCGCCAGCAGCTTGGGGGCAGGGGGCGGTTTTGACTACGAGCAGTACTTC.

The CDR3 coding sequence is TGCGCCAGCAGCTCCTCCGGGACTAGCAGTTCGGAGCAGTACTTC. Encoded protein: CASSSSGTSSSEQYF. The V call is TRBV10-2, the J call TRBJ2-7, with 9 bases that match TRBD2. V trimming: 6 bases; J trimming: 7 bases; junction bases outside the gene matches: 13. Germline CDR1 and CDR2: WSHSY and SAAADI. CDR3 length equals 15 residues.

The sample holds a few counts of this clone. The junction shows a germline mismatch at one end, possibly a read error. The chain has TRBV11-2 and TRBJ2-1; tentatively, D is TRBD1 (6 bases). The V gene's germline CDR1 is SGHAT and CDR2 FQNNGV. This CDR3 has 16 amino acids. DNA of the CDR3: TGTGGCAGCAGCCGCAACCCCAGGGGCCGCTACAATGAGCAGTTCTTC. Translated: CGSSRNPRGRYNEQFF.